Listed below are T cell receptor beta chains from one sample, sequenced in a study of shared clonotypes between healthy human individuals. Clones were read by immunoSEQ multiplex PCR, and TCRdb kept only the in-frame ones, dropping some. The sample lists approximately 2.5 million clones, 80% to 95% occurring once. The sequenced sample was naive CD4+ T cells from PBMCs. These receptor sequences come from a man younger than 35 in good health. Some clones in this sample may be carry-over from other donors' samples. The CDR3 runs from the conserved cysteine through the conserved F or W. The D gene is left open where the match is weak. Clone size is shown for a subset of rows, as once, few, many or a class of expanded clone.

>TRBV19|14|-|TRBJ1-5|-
TGTGCCAGTAGTATAGATCCTCATCGTCCGCCCCAGCATTTT
CASSIDPHRPPQHF
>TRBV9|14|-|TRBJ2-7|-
TGTGCCAGCAGCGTAGAGAGCAGAACCTACGAGCAGTACTTC
CASSVESRTYEQYF
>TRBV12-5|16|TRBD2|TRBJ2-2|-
TGTGCTAGTGGTTTGGTAGCGGGAGGGGTCACCGGGGAGCTGTTTTTT
CASGLVAGGVTGELFF
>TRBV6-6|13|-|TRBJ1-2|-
TGTGCCAGCATCGATGCCGGGCAGTATGGCTACACCTTC
CASIDAGQYGYTF
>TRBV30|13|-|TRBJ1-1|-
TGTGCCTCGGGGGGGGAGACAAACACTGAAGCTTTCTTT
CASGGETNTEAFF
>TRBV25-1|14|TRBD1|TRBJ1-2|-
TGTGCCAGCAGTCCGGAACGACAGGGCTATGGCTACACCTTC
CASSPERQGYGYTF
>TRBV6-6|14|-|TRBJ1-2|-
TGTGCCAGCAATCCTGGGGGACATGTCTATGGCTACACCTTC
CASNPGGHVYGYTF
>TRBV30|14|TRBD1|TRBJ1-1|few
TGTGCCTGGAGTACGGGACAGGACAACACTGAAGCTTTCTTT
CAWSTGQDNTEAFF
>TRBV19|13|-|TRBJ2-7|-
TGTGCCAGTAGTATAGATCCTGAGTACGAGCAGTACTTC
CASSIDPEYEQYF
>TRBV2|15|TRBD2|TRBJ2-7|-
TGTGCCAGCAGTGTGGTGGCTAGCGGATATACGAGGCAGTACTTC
CASSVVASGYTRQYF
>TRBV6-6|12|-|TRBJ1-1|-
TGTGCCAGCAGTTTCTTGACGGTCGAAGCTTTCTTT
CASSFLTVEAFF
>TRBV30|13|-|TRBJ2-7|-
TGTGCCTGGAGGACGACAGGCTCCTACGAGCAGTACTTC
CAWRTTGSYEQYF
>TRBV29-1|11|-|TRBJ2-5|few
TGCAGCGTTGGGTCGGAAGAGACCCAGTACTTC
CSVGSEETQYF
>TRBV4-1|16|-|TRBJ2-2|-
TGCGCCAGCAGCCAACCGGGACACTCGAACACCGGGGAGCTGTTTTTT
CASSQPGHSNTGELFF
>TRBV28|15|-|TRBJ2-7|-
TGTGCCAGCAGTTCCGGACGGCTTCTGTTGTACGAGCAGTACTTC
CASSSGRLLLYEQYF
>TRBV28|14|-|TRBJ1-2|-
TGTGCCAGCAGTTCGGGAGCGGTGGGCTATGGCTACACCTTC
CASSSGAVGYGYTF
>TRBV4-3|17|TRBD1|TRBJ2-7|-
TGCGCCAGCAGCCCAGTTGGCGGCGGACAGGGGGGAAGCGAGCAGTACTTC
CASSPVGGGQGGSEQYF
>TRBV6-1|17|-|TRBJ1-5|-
TGTGCCAGCAGTGAAGCCGAGGGGCTACAGGGCAATCAGCCCCAGCATTTT
CASSEAEGLQGNQPQHF
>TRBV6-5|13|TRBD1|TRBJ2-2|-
TGTGCCAGCAGAAGACAGGGCACCGGGGAGCTGTTTTTT
CASRRQGTGELFF
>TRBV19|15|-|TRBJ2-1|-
TGTGCCAGTAGTATACATGGGAAGATAGACAATGAGCAGTTCTTC
CASSIHGKIDNEQFF
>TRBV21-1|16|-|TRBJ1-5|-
TGTGCCAGCAGCAATCAAAGGACAGGGGGTACTCAGCCCCAGCATTTT
CASSNQRTGGTQPQHF
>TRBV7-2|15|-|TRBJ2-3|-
TGTGCCAGCAGCTTAGACGGAAAGTTCACAGATACGCAGTATTTT
CASSLDGKFTDTQYF
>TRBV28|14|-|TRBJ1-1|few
TGTGCCAGCAGTTCCGGGGTCGGGAACACTGAAGCTTTCTTT
CASSSGVGNTEAFF
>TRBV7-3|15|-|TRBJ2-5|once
TGTGCCAGCAGCTTTTCGCACCAGCCACAAGAGACCCAGTACTTC
CASSFSHQPQETQYF
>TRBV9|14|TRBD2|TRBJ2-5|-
TGTGCCAGCAGCGCGACTAGCGGGAGGAGTGGAAAGTACTTC
CASSATSGRSGKYF
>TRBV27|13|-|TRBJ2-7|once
TGTGCCAGCAGTTTAGAGGGGCCCTACGAGCAGTACTTC
CASSLEGPYEQYF
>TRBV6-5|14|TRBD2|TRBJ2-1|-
TGTGCCAGCAGTTACCCAGGGACTAGTGGTGAGCAGTTCTTC
CASSYPGTSGEQFF
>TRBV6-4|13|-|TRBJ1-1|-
TGTGCCAGCAGTGTACGGAGGAACACTGAAGCTTTCTTT
CASSVRRNTEAFF
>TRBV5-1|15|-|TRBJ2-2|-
TGCGCCAGCAGCTTGGCCGGGGGAAGCACCGGGGAGCTGTTTTTT
CASSLAGGSTGELFF
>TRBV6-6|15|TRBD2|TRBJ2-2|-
TGTGCCAGCGTCTCTGGGGGGGGGAACACCGGGGAGCTGTTTTTT
CASVSGGGNTGELFF
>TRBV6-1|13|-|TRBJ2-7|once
TGTGCCAGCAACCGGGACATCTCCTACGAGCAGTACTTC
CASNRDISYEQYF
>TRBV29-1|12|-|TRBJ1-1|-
TGCAGCGTTGGATACATGAACACTGAAGCTTTCTTT
CSVGYMNTEAFF
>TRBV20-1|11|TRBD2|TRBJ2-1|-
TGCAGTGCAAGCGGGAGCTATGAGCAGTTCTTC
CSASGSYEQFF
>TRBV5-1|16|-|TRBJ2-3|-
TGCGCCAGCAGCTTGGTAGGTAGGGGGTCCGCAGATACGCAGTATTTT
CASSLVGRGSADTQYF
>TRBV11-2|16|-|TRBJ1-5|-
TGTGCCAGCAGCCCCCACCCTTCGCTACTAAATCAGCCCCAGCATTTT
CASSPHPSLLNQPQHF
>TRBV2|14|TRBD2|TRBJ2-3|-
TGTGCCAGCAAGGTCGCTAGCGGGACAGATACGCAGTATTTT
CASKVASGTDTQYF
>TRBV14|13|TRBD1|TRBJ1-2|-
TGTGCCAGCAGCCAGAGGACAGGTGGTGGCTACACCTTC
CASSQRTGGGYTF
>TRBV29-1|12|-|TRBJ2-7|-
TGCAGCGTTGGGACAGAGAGATACGAGCAGTACTTC
CSVGTERYEQYF
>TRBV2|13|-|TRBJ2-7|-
TGTGCCAGCAGTTTAACAGAATCCTACGAGCAGTACTTC
CASSLTESYEQYF
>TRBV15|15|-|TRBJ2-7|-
TGTGCCACCAGCAGAGATCTTTTCAGTACGGGTGAGCAGTACTTC
CATSRDLFSTGEQYF
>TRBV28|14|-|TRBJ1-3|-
TGTGCCAGCAGTTTATCAGGCTCTGGAAACACCATATATTTT
CASSLSGSGNTIYF
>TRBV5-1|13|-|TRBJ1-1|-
TGCGCCAGCAGCAACGCGGGGGGAACTGAAGCTTTCTTT
CASSNAGGTEAFF